The clone carrying this T cell receptor beta chain was counted only a few times. The antigen remains undetermined. The data stem from a study of T cell repertoires in cytomegalovirus infection. Study-level points and caveats: Frequencies of public TCR beta families were cumulated, and this identified carriers of CMV plus the relevant HLA.

TCRdb processed the reads anew with MiXCR; each CDR3 protein has one entry. The sample holds about 52,000 distinct CDR3 sequences, 20% seen once. The length of the CDR3 is 18 residues. The trim removed 0 bases at V and 6 bases at J, leaving 16 bases unmatched. The germline V gene has CDR1 DFQATT and CDR2 SNEGSKA (reference sequence). The input for sequencing was CD8+ T cells from cultured PBMCs, taken from culture after CMV antigen stimulation. The chain couples TRBV20-1 to TRBJ2-7, with 11 bases fitting TRBD2. The TCR was taken from a human donor in good health (CMV status not recorded). Some clones in this sample may be carry-over from other donors' samples. The CDR3 DNA reads TGCAGTGCTAGAGAAGACCTAGCGGGGGGACGTAATCAGGGCGAGCAGTACTTC. Amino acid sequence: CSAREDLAGGRNQGEQYF.